The 16 T cell receptor beta chains below come from one sample, sequenced in a study of T cell changes during pregnancy in multiple sclerosis. TCRdb's copy holds only in-frame clones and misses some; the assay was immunoSEQ multiplex PCR. The sample carries roughly 39,000 clones, about 91% recorded once. Sequenced material: CD8+ T cells from peripheral blood mononuclear cells, taken after pregnancy. These TCRs come from a female donor with multiple sclerosis, enrolled in a pregnancy study.

The chain joins TRBV30 to TRBJ2-7; TRBD2 agrees at 8 bases. After removal of 2 bases from V and 4 bases from J, the junction contained 4 bases not matched to a gene. Germline-derived CDR1 and CDR2 are GTSNPN and SVGIG (reference sequence). The CDR3 is made up of 13 amino acids. The CDR3: CAWSSSSGYEQYF. The CDR3 coding sequence is TGTGCCTGGAGTTCTTCTAGCGGGTACGAGCAGTACTTC.

Details on this clone: Other DNA sequences of this sample code for an identical CDR3. The V gene is TRBV2, the J gene TRBJ2-7, with D unclear. CDR3 length: 13 amino acids. Germline CDR1 reads SNHLY; CDR2 reads FYNNEI. V was shortened by 0 bases and J by 0 bases, with 3 bases between the two germline ends. The chain's CDR3 is CASSEASSYEQYF. The CDR3 DNA sequence: TGTGCCAGCAGTGAAGCGAGCTCCTACGAGCAGTACTTC.

The V gene is TRBV4-1, the J gene TRBJ2-1; D ambiguous. The CDR3 has 12 amino acids. CDR1 MGHRA and CDR2 YSYEKL come from the germline V gene. V was cut by 0 bases and J by 10 bases, with 7 bases left in between. The CDR3 DNA reads as TGCGCCAGCAGCCAAGAACGGCGGGAGCAGTTCTTC. The encoded protein is CASSQERREQFF.

This clone was recorded once. This chain uses TRBV27 with TRBJ1-5; 7 bases align to TRBD1. Germline lookup yields CDR1 MNHEY and CDR2 SMNVEV (reference sequence). V lost 6 bases and J lost 4; bases outside the gene matches: 9. The CDR3 length is 15 residues. CDR3 sequence: CASRRDSGLNQPQHF. CDR3 bases: TGTGCCAGCAGGAGGGACAGCGGCCTTAATCAGCCCCAGCATTTT.

The rearrangement joins TRBV7-9 to TRBJ2-1, with a tentative D call TRBD2 (7 bases). V lost 2 bases and J lost 1, with 12 bases in between. The CDR3 is made up of 16 amino acids. CDR1 SEHNR and CDR2 FQNEAQ come from the germline V gene (reference sequence). The CDR3 DNA reads TGTGCCAGCAGCTTAAAGGGGGGGCCGTCCTACAATGAGCAGTTCTTC. Translating gives CASSLKGGPSYNEQFF.

The sample holds one count of this clone. The gene calls are TRBV7-9 and TRBJ2-1, with 7 bases fitting TRBD1. Unmatched junction bases numbered 12, after V lost 5 bases and J lost 5 bases. The CDR3 spans 16 residues. Germline-derived CDR1 and CDR2 are SEHNR and FQNEAQ (reference sequence). The CDR3 region is CASSQVWDRRDNEQFF. DNA for the CDR3: TGTGCCAGCAGCCAAGTTTGGGACAGACGGGACAATGAGCAGTTCTTC.

This rearrangement joins TRBV6-5 to TRBJ2-5; D is unresolved. The CDR3 totals 11 residues. V lost 2 bases to trimming and J lost 5 bases, with 3 bases between them. Germline lookup yields CDR1 MNHEY and CDR2 SVGAGI. CDR3 DNA sequence: TGTGCCAGCAGTTACGCGGAGACCCAGTACTTC. This gives the protein CASSYAETQYF.

The chain recombines TRBV6-1 with TRBJ1-5, with D tentatively TRBD1 (6 bases). CDR3 length: 15 residues. From germline, CDR1 is MNHNS and CDR2 SASEGT. The V end lost 3 bases, the J end lost 3 bases, and 12 bases lay between the germline ends. CDR3 nucleotide sequence: TGTGCCAGCAGTGAGGCCCGGGACATCAATCAGCCCCAGCATTTT. It is translated as CASSEARDINQPQHF.

This chain links TRBV14 with TRBJ2-1; tentative D call: TRBD1 (6 bases). In germline, CDR1 is SGHDN, CDR2 FVKESK. CDR3 length: 11 residues. With 4 bases removed from V and 10 bases from J, the gap between germline ends came to 8 bases. The CDR3 nucleotides are TGTGCCAGCAGCCGGGGGCGCGAGCAGTTCTTC. Translated: CASSRGREQFF.

V gene TRBV19 combines with J gene TRBJ1-2; 7 nucleotides line up with TRBD1. The V gene's germline CDR1 is LNHDA and CDR2 SQIVND (reference sequence). Losses at the gene ends were 5 bases for V and 6 bases for J; bases not matched to a gene: 15. The CDR3 consists of 16 residues. The CDR3 is CASSPIFGTVLHGYTF. CDR3 DNA sequence: TGTGCCAGTAGTCCCATCTTTGGGACAGTTCTTCATGGCTACACCTTC.

The J gene is TRBJ2-3, the V gene TRBV10-3; D perhaps matches TRBD1 (6 bases). V was shortened by 0 bases and J by 4 bases, with 11 bases between the two germline ends. CDR1 ENHRY and CDR2 SYGVKD come from the germline V gene. This CDR3 contains 15 residues. The CDR3 coding sequence is TGTGCCATCAGTGAGTCAGGGGGTAACGCAGATACGCAGTATTTT. It yields the protein CAISESGGNADTQYF.

The rearrangement uses TRBV7-7 and TRBJ2-3; 9 nucleotides agree with TRBD1. J lost 4 bases, V lost 4 bases, and 6 bases had no gene match. CDR1 is SSHAT and CDR2 is FNYEAQ in the germline V gene (reference sequence). CDR3 length: 15 residues. The CDR3 here is CASSSGTGRADTQYF. The CDR3 DNA is TGTGCCAGCAGCTCGGGGACAGGGCGTGCAGATACGCAGTATTTT. Combining the CDR3 with reference TRBV7-7 and TRBJ2-3 gives the whole variable domain GAGVSQSPRYKVTKRGQDVTLRCDPISSHATLYWYQQALGQGPEFLTYFNYEAQPDKSGLPSDRFSAERPEGSISTLTIQRTEQRDSAMYRCASSSGTGRADTQYFGPGTRLTVL.

The chain couples TRBV27 to TRBJ1-5; the match to TRBD1 covers 8 bases. V shed 5 bases and J 4 bases; nucleotides not matched to a gene: 7. Germline loops: CDR1 MNHEY, CDR2 SMNVEV (reference sequence). This CDR3 is built from 15 residues. Here the CDR3 DNA reads TGTGCCAGCAGTCTAGGGACAGGCCGGAATCAGCCCCAGCATTTT. This codes for CASSLGTGRNQPQHF.

The V call is TRBV27, the J call TRBJ2-7; the match to TRBD2 covers 7 bases. Trimming cost V 6 bases and J 7 bases; bases outside gene matches: 12. The CDR3 length is 14 residues. From germline, CDR1 is MNHEY and CDR2 SMNVEV (reference sequence). The CDR3 DNA reads as TGTGCCAGCAGCTCCTTTGGCGGGAGCGATGAGCAGTACTTC. This sequence encodes CASSSFGGSDEQYF.

V is TRBV14 and J is TRBJ1-5, with D perhaps matching TRBD1 (5 bases). The CDR3 has 14 amino acids. V was cut by 6 bases and J by 3 bases, with 12 bases left in between. The V gene's germline CDR1 is SGHDN and CDR2 FVKESK. The CDR3 region has the DNA TGTGCCAGCAGTACGGGGGGTTCCAATCAGCCCCAGCATTTT. Protein product: CASSTGGSNQPQHF.

This chain links TRBV27 with TRBJ2-2; 7 nucleotides align to TRBD1. The CDR3 sequence is 12 residues long. Germline V gene data show CDR1 as MNHEY and CDR2 as SMNVEV (reference sequence). V lost 7 bases to trimming and J lost 5 bases; unmatched junction nucleotides: 1. The CDR3 here is CASKGATGELFF. CDR3 in DNA: TGTGCCAGCAAGGGGGCTACCGGGGAGCTGTTTTTT.